The T cell receptor beta chain under discussion was sequenced for a study of shared clonotypes between healthy human individuals (TCRdb year 2020). For context, the study as a whole: Three men and two women, aged 18 to 49 years, made up the cohort. For each donor, CD4 naive and CD4 memory were each run on three plates, CD8 naive on two plates, and CD8 memory on one plate. Each donor's leukapheresis produced roughly between roughly 0.85 and 10 billion PBMCs. Libraries were prepared and TCR repertoires were sequenced by different laboratories using diverse techniques, in order to increase sequencing depth and limit assay-specific biases. The study deeply sequenced blood TCR repertoires of five healthy adults to estimate repertoire size and the extent of clonotype sharing between individuals. General conclusions and limits of the study: When a handful of donors were compared, the shared fraction of clonotypes was roughly 4.8% for naive CD4, around 4% for naive CD8, roughly 2.5% for memory CD4, and around 0.37% for memory CD8. The genetic and exposure-history diversity represented was limited by the small number of donors. Higher generation probabilities were observed for clonotypes shared by all four sorted-subset donors than for non-shared clonotypes. Estimated clonotype richness was generally larger for naive than for memory subsets. Based on pairwise subsampling, the degree of clonotype sharing among donors was expected to be affected by sequencing depth. Rarefaction of sorted-subset datasets indicated incomplete sequencing despite the large sequencing depth. Sampling was limited to blood, and TCR repertoires in tissue likely differ from TCR repertoires in blood.

This clone has more than one count but fewer than ten. The antigen it binds to is not known. One base away there is no much larger clone; base qualities are not given. The donors were healthy, HIV-negative adults with no recently reported acute infections or vaccinations. Every donor was a Caucasian adult residing in Nashville, Tennessee, USA. Magnetic negative selection was used to enrich CD4+ T cells, after which naive cells were positively selected on CD45RA and the negative fraction became the memory subset. After blood collection by leukapheresis, PBMCs were isolated using Ficoll-Histopaque density gradient centrifugation and then cryopreserved in the vapor phase of liquid nitrogen. Purity and quantity of every magnetically sorted T cell population were checked by analytical flow cytometry. Each sorted fraction had its genomic DNA isolated and then quantified by UV absorbance on a Nanodrop 2000c.

Using the deep immunoSEQ assay, TCR CDR3 regions were amplified from genomic DNA by multiplex PCR. Extracted genomic DNA from each cell subset was spread evenly across all wells of several immunoSEQ 96-well plates, with each plate serving as a replicate. For sorted subsets, each replicate PCR was loaded with around 200 ng genomic DNA, equivalent to roughly 30,000 T cell genomes. Purified libraries were quantified with a Qubit 3.0 fluorometer, sized on a Bioanalyzer 2100, and re-quantified with the KAPA Library Quantification kit. Each immunoSEQ 96-well plate was sequenced on its own single-read 150-cycle Illumina NextSeq 550 flow cell. Turning to the authors' computational methods: Because the immunoSEQ output included only junctional sequences and no quality scores, the filtering could not be the same as the filtering used for full-length reads. Sequences were annotated with PyIR, a Python wrapper for IgBLAST v1.9, using IMGT germline references to assign V/J genes and CDR3. Any read was removed if the V/J assignment was weak (E-value above 1e-6), the CDR3 was missing, or the read contained stop codons, out-of-frame junctions, or ambiguous translated residues. V3J clonotypes were defined as sequences sharing an identical inferred V gene, J gene, and CDR3 amino acid sequence. To compute the percentage overlap between repertoires, the number of shared unique clonotypes was divided by the size of the smaller repertoire. Richness of each repertoire was evaluated using RTK rarefaction, the Chao1 estimator, and Recon v2.1 estimates of unobserved clonotypes. Generation probabilities were computed with OLGA for all TCRbeta clonotypes obtained by the gDNA method from a few donors. TCRdb took this table from immuneACCESS and kept in-frame rearrangements with V and J called. Such tables lack part of the clones; where checked against another copy, unresolved V genes explain under half of the gap, and the rest is unexplained. That table gives V, J and clone size, and the DNA gave D and trimming. The sample data list over a million clones, and approximately 70% of these were observed just once. The ten largest clonotypes hold 1.5% of the sample.

From a lookup of the germline V gene, CDR1 and CDR2 are SGHRS and YFSETQ. Counted from cysteine to phenylalanine, this CDR3 has 14 amino acids. Only the CDR3 DNA is retained, 42 bases long and in frame from the first base. Deletion took 4 bases off V and 3 bases off J, with a span of 13 bases between the germline ends. The chain links TRBV5-1 with TRBJ1-2, and possibly TRBD1, on 5 matching bases. The sequenced material came from memory CD4+ T cells sorted from blood. The cell subset or site label corresponds to: CD45RA-negative fraction. The sequence was collected from a man aged 18 to 29 in good health. The CDR3 reads as follows: CASSPRQGHYGYTF. The nucleotides read TGCGCCAGCAGCCCGAGGCAGGGCCACTATGGCTACACCTTC.